This T cell receptor beta chain is drawn from a study of cytomegalovirus exposure and HLA in healthy donors. From germline, CDR1 is ENHRY and CDR2 SYGVKD. Deletions cut 3 bases from V and 8 bases from J, with 13 bases between. This CDR3 is 13 amino acids long. Comments on this clone: Its antigen remains unidentified.

Study findings and constraints: Researchers catalogued under 200 TCR beta chains as cytomegalovirus-associated. Analysis performed later showed TCR beta chains linked to HLA being more clonally expanded than equally common others.

The PCR was carried out with 60 Vbeta primers and 13 Jbeta primers. Method: immunoSEQ multiplex PCR; TCRdb's copy keeps in-frame clones and lacks some. The sample lists about 160,000 clones, roughly 83% seen once, with 1.2% in the top ten. The TCR was taken from a boy between 2 and 10 years old in good health and CMV-seronegative. Specimen: PBMCs. The gene calls are TRBV10-3 and TRBJ1-2; D uncertain. CDR3 protein: CAISDQAWEGYTF. Here the CDR3 DNA reads TGTGCCATCAGTGACCAAGCCTGGGAGGGCTACACCTTC.